Sequencing of this T cell receptor (beta chain) was carried out in a study of shared clonotypes between healthy human individuals. Profiled with immunoSEQ multiplex PCR; TCRdb holds only in-frame clones, not every one. Here the sample spans about half a million clones, approximately 84% being singletons. Germline loops: CDR1 SGHVS, CDR2 FQNEAQ. The CDR3 length is 16 residues. V lost 0 bases and J lost 1; bases outside the gene matches: 3. Material for sequencing was PBMCs. This rearrangement joins TRBV7-8 to TRBJ2-1; 7 bases agree with TRBD1. The TCR sequence derives from a woman aged 40 to 50 in good health. Some clones in this sample may be carry-over from other donors' samples. CDR3 in amino acids: CASSLAGQNSYNEQFF. The CDR3 DNA is TGTGCCAGCAGCTTAGCGGGACAGAATTCCTACAATGAGCAGTTCTTC.